The T cell receptor beta chain described here comes from a study of neurological immune-mediated disorders. From the 5' RACE reads, TCRdb called clonotypes with MiXCR, one entry per CDR3 protein. The profile shows under 130,000 distinct CDR3 sequences, 11% of them singletons. Study results and limitations: Whereas HTLV-1-associated myelopathy showed the most TCR clonal expansion, multiple sclerosis showed the least, with levels below those of healthy controls. No CDR3 amino acid sequences were shared by expanded clones across subjects, suggesting private repertoires in all groups.

This clonotype appeared a few times. What it recognizes is unknown. The sample's time point: longitudinal time-point 3. Unsorted libraries were prepared from 2 million PBMCs held at -80 C. What was sequenced was PBMCs. The source of this sequence is a female donor with HTLV-1-associated myelopathy (HAM/TSP).

The CDR3 DNA reads as TGTGCCACCAGTCCTGGCCAGGGCCAAGAGACCCAGTACTTC. This encodes CATSPGQGQETQYF. The J gene is TRBJ2-5, the V gene TRBV24-1, with D perhaps matching TRBD1 (5 bases). Between the trimmed V and J ends, which lost 6 bases and 1 base, there was a span of 11 bases. This CDR3 is 14 amino acids long. Germline-derived CDR1 and CDR2 are KGHDR and SFDVKD.